This TCR beta chain was sequenced in a study of blood T cell repertoires in COVID-19. V dropped 3 bases and J dropped 7 bases, with 18 bases sitting between them. CDR3 length: 16 amino acids. The germline CDR1 and CDR2 sequences are SEHNR and FQNEAQ (reference sequence). Data came from immunoSEQ multiplex PCR; TCRdb stores just in-frame clones and leaves some out. The sample shows some 250,000 clones, 70% to 90% of them seen only once. The sequenced material came from PBMCs or T cells enriched from blood (not recorded which). The TCR originated in a woman aged 40 to 50 with acute COVID-19. V usage is TRBV7-9 and J usage is TRBJ1-4; TRBD1 is a possible D gene (5 bases). In nucleotides, the CDR3 is TGTGCCAGCAGCTTCCGGTTAGGGCAGGGAGGTGAAAAACTGTTTTTT. The encoded protein is CASSFRLGQGGEKLFF. Variable domain in full (rest from reference TRBV7-9 and TRBJ1-4): DTGVSQNPRHKITKRGQNVTFRCDPISEHNRLYWYRQTLGQGPEFLTYFQNEAQLEKSRLLSDRFSAERPKGSFSTLEIQRTEQGDSAMYLCASSFRLGQGGEKLFFGSGTQLSVL.